This T cell receptor beta chain was recorded in a study of identical twins. Overall study results and limits: Whereas memory repertoires showed no such difference, abundant cord blood beta clonotypes carried fewer insertions.

Using its own MiXCR run on the 5' RACE reads, TCRdb lists one record per CDR3 protein. The sample lists under 900,000 distinct CDR3 sequences; around a sixth were seen once. Trimming pared 2 bases from V and 1 base from J, leaving 9 bases between. Germline V lookup: CDR1 MNHEY, CDR2 SMNVEV (reference sequence). CDR3 length equals 14 residues. Regarding this clonotype: The antigen remains unidentified.

The sample was also linked to a second study, of T cells expressing NK-cell markers. That work states: According to the study, TCR beta repertoires originated from sorted CD3+CD56+NKG2C+, CD3+CD56+NKG2C- and CD3+CD56-NKG2C+ T cells. Eight donors were sequenced, of whom seven were HCMV-seropositive, while the remaining one was HCMV-seronegative. Four of the donors also had these clonotypes leading their CD3+CD56-NKG2C+ fraction.

The specimen sequenced was PBMCs. The chain recombines TRBV27 with TRBJ2-7; D is perhaps TRBD1 (5 bases). The receptor's source is a woman in her late teens or twenties in good health. DNA of the CDR3: TGTGCCAGCAGTTTAAACAGGCTTTCCTACGAGCAGTACTTC. It encodes CASSLNRLSYEQYF.